This record looks at one TCR beta chain sequence and its context. Its antigen is currently unknown. Trimming cost V 2 bases and J 7 bases; bases outside gene matches: 9. Germline V gene data show CDR1 as SGHTA and CDR2 as FQGNSA. The CDR3 is 15 amino acids. The sample belongs to a study of T cells after yellow fever vaccination. Study at large: Fractions with few cells were prepared using SMART-Seq v4 Ultra Low Input. Study-level points and caveats: Reappearing after the booster were most of the clones from primary vaccination (about 96% CD4, 75% to 90% CD8). Some clonotypes, a small share, were shared between CD4 and CD8 compartments.

The TCR cDNA carried a universal primer site and UMIs from 5'RACE template switching. TCRdb re-derived calls from the 5' RACE reads in MiXCR, one entry per CDR3 protein. The table records 450,000 to 600,000 distinct CDR3 sequences, 13% of them present only once. The V call is TRBV7-2, the J call TRBJ2-5, with 8 bases lining up with TRBD2. This specimen consisted of PBMCs, obtained on the day of the yellow fever booster vaccination. This clonotype was obtained from a man aged 30 to 39 who received the YFV17D yellow fever vaccine. The CDR3 sequence: CASSLRTGGPGTQYF. The CDR3 DNA follows: TGTGCCAGCAGCTTACGTACGGGAGGGCCCGGGACCCAGTACTTC.